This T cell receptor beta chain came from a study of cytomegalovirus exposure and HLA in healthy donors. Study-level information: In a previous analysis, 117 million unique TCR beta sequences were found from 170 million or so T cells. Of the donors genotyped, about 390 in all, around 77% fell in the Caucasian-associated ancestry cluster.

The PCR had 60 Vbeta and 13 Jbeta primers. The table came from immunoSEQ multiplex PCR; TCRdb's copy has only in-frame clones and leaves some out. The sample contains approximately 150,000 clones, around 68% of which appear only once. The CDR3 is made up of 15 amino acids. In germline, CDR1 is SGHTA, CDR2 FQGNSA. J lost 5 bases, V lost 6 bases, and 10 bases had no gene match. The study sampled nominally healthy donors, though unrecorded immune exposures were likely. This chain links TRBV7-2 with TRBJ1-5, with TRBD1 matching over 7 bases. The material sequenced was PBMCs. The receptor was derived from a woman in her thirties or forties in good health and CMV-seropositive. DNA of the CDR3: TGTGCCAGCAGTCGAGGCGGGACAGATTATCAGCCCCAGCATTTT. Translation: CASSRGGTDYQPQHF.